Many counts were recorded for the clone carrying this T cell receptor beta chain. Its specificity is not known. This specimen belongs to a study of post-analysis software for immune sequencing data. For the study at large: The courses of disease that were included comprised relapsing-remitting, secondary progressive and progressive-relapsing multiple sclerosis.

Unique molecular identifiers were built into the TCR beta cDNA libraries. cDNA molecules numbering 400,000 to 550,000 came from approximately 1 to 10 million T cells. TCRdb reprocessed the PCR reads via MiXCR and lists one record per CDR3 protein. The data show over 150,000 distinct CDR3 sequences, roughly 31% seen once. General study findings and limits: Among a few TRBV segments more frequent in patients than controls were TRBV5-6, TRBV5-1 and TRBV20-1. Controls showed significantly higher normalized Chao1 diversity than did multiple sclerosis patients. Samples from one preparation batch, clustered by F measure, grouped strongly together.

V lost 3 bases and J lost 0, with 8 bases in between. CDR1 and CDR2 from the germline V gene are KGHDR and SFDVKD. The CDR3 is 16 residues long. This chain links TRBV24-1 with TRBJ2-6; no reliable D call. This TCR was recovered from a girl aged 5-17 years with multiple sclerosis. Source material: blood. The CDR3 reads CATSDPPSSGANVLTF. The CDR3 DNA sequence: TGTGCCACCAGTGATCCTCCAAGCTCTGGGGCCAACGTCCTGACTTTC.